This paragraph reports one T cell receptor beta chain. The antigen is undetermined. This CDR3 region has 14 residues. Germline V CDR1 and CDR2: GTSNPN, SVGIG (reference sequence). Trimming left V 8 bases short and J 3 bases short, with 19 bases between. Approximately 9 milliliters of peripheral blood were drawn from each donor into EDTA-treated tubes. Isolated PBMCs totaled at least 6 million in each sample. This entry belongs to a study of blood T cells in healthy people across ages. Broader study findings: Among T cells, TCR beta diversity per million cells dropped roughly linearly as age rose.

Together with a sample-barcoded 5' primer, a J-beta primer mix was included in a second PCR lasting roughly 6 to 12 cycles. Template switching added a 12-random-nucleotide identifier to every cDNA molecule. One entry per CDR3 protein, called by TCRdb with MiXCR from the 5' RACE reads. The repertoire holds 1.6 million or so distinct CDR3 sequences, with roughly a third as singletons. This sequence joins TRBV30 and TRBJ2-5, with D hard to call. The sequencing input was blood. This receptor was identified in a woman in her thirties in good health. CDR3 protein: CAGWTKGIKETQYF. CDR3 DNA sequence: TGTGCCGGATGGACCAAAGGGATAAAAGAGACCCAGTACTTC.